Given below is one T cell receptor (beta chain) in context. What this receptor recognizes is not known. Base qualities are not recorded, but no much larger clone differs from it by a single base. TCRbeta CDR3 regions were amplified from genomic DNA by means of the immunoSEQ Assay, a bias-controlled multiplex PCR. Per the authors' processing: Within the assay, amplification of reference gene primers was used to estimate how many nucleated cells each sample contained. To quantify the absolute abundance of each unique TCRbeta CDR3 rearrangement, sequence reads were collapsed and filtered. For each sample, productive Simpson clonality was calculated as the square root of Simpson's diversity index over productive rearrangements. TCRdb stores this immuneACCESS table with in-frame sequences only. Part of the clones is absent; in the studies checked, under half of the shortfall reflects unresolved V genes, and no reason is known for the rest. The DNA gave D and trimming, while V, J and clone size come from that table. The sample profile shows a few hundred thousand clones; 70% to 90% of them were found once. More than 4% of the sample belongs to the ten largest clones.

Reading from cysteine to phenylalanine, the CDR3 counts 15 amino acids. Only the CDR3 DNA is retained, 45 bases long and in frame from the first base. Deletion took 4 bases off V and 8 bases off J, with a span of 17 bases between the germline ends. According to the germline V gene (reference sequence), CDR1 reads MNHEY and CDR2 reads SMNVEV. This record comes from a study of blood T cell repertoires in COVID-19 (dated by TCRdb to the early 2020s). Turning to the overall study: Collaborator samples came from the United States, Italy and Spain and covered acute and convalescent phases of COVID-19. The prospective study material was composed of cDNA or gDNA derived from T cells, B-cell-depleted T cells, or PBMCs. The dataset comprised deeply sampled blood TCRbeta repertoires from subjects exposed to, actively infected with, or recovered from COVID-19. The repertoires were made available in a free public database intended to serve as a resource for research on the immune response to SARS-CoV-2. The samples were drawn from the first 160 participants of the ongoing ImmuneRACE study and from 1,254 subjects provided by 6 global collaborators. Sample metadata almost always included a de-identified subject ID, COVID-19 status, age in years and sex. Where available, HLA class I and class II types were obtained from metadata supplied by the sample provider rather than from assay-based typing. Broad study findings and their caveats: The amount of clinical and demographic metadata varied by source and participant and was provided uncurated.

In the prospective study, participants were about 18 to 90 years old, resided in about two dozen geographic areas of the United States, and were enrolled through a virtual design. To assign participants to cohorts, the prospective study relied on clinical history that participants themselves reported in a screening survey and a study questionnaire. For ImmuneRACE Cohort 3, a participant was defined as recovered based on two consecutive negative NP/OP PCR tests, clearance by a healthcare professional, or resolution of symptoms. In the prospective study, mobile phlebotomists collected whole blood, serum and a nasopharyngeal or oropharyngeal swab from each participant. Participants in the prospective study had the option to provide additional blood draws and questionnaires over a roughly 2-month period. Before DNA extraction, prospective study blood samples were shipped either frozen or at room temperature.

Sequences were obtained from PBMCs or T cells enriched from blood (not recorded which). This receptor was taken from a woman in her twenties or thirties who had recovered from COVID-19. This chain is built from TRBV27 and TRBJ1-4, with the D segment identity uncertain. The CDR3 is CASSSGLRLEEKLFF. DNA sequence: TGTGCCAGCAGTTCTGGACTGAGACTAGAAGAAAAACTGTTTTTT.